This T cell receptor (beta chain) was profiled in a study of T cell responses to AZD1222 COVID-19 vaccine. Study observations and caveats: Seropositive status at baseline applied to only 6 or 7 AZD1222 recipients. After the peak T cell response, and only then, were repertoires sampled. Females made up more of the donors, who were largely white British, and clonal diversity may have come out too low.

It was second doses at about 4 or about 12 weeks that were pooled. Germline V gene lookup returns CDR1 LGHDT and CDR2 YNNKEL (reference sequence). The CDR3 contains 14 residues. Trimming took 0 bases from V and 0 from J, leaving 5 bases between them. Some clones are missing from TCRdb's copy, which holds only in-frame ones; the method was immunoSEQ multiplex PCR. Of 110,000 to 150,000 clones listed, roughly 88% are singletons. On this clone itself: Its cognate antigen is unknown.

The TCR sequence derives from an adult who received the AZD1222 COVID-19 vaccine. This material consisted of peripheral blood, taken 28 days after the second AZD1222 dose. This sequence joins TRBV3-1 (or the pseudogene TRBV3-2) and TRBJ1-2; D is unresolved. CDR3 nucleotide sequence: TGTGCCAGCAGCCAAGAGAGATCTAACTATGGCTACACCTTC. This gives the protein CASSQERSNYGYTF.